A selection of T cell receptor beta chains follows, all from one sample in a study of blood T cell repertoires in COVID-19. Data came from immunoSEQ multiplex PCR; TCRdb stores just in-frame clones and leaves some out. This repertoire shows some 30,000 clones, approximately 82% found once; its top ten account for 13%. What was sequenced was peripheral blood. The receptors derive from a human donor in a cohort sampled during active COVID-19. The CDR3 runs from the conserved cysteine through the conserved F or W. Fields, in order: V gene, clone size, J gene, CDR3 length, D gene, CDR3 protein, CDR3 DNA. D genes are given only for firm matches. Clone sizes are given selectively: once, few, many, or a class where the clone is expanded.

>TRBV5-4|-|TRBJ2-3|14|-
CASSTRGSTDTQYF
TGTGCCAGCAGCACGCGGGGTTCCACAGATACGCAGTATTTT
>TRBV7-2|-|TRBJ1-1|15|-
CASSPNKGWNTEAFF
TGTGCCAGCAGCCCCAATAAGGGGTGGAACACTGAAGCTTTCTTT
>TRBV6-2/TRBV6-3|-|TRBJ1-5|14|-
CASSYSPENQPQHF
TGTGCCAGCAGTTACTCTCCCGAGAATCAGCCCCAGCATTTT
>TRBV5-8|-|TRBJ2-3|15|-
CASSLRVGGTDTQYF
TGTGCCAGCAGCCTCAGGGTAGGCGGCACAGATACGCAGTATTTT
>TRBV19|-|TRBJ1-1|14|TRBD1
CASSVQGANTEAFF
TGTGCCAGTAGTGTTCAGGGGGCCAACACTGAAGCTTTCTTT
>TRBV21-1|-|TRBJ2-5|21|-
CASSKKIFGDRGRWSQETQYF
TGTGCCAGCAGCAAAAAAATTTTCGGGGACAGGGGGCGGTGGTCACAAGAGACCCAGTACTTC
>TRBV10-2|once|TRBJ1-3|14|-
CASSESKQGNTIYF
TGCGCCAGCAGTGAGTCGAAACAGGGCAACACCATATATTTT
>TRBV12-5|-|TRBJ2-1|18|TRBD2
CASGTPSARGGHWNEQFF
TGTGCTAGTGGTACCCCCTCGGCGCGGGGGGGCCATTGGAATGAGCAGTTCTTC
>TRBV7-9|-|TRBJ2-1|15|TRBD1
CASSKGRQGDNEQFF
TGTGCCAGCAGTAAGGGGCGACAGGGGGACAATGAGCAGTTCTTC
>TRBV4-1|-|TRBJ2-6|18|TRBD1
CASSPDRVTLSGANVLTF
TGCGCCAGCAGCCCCGACAGGGTCACCCTCTCTGGGGCCAACGTCCTGACTTTC
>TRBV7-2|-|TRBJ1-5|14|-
CASSLDGDDQPQHF
TGTGCCAGCAGCTTAGACGGGGATGATCAGCCCCAGCATTTT
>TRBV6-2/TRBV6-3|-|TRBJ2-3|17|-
CASSSFLSGGSTDTQYF
TGTGCCAGCAGTTCCTTTCTTAGCGGCGGCAGCACAGATACGCAGTATTTT